This TCR beta chain was captured in a study of cytomegalovirus exposure and HLA in healthy donors. Primers included in the PCR were 60 Vbeta and 13 Jbeta primers. Generated by immunoSEQ multiplex PCR, the TCRdb table keeps only in-frame clones and is missing some. The sample contains 77,000 or so clones, 78% of which appear only once. Comment on this clone: Its antigen is as yet unknown.

The length of the CDR3 is 12 residues. Germline assignment: CDR1 MDHEN and CDR2 SYDVKM. The V and J ends lost 6 bases and 1 base respectively, with 7 bases between them. Broader study findings: In a later analysis, most CMV-associated TCR beta chains appeared HLA-restricted.

This chain uses TRBV28 with TRBJ2-7; no definite D call. The sequencing input was PBMCs. This clonotype originated in a man aged 35 to 55 in good health and CMV-seronegative. CDR3 residues: CASRRRSYEQYF. Here the CDR3 DNA reads TGTGCCAGCAGGCGCCGGTCCTACGAGCAGTACTTC.